Each of the 17 T cell receptor beta chains below was sequenced from the same sample in a study of T cell repertoires in cytomegalovirus infection. Antigens for these TCRs are unknown. MiXCR, applied by TCRdb to the reads, yields one record per CDR3 protein. In the table there are approximately 910,000 distinct CDR3 sequences, 30% to 40% of which are singletons. The sequenced sample was cultured CD8+ T cells from PBMCs, obtained from culture after CMV antigen stimulation. These TCRs come from a human donor in good health (CMV status not recorded). Some clones in this sample may be carry-over from other donors' samples.

This clonotype has a handful of counts. The chain has TRBV20-1 and TRBJ2-1; the match to TRBD1 covers 8 bases. The CDR3 has 20 amino acids. V lost 1 base and J lost 12; bases outside the gene matches: 29. CDR1 is DFQATT and CDR2 is SNEGSKA in the germline V gene (reference sequence). The CDR3: CSARAPLDRAEVLLVSGQFF. DNA for the CDR3: TGCAGTGCTAGAGCCCCCTTGGACAGGGCTGAAGTCTTATTGGTGTCAGGGCAGTTCTTC.

This chain uses TRBV19 with TRBJ2-1; weak D call: TRBD2 (5 bases). CDR1 LNHDA and CDR2 SQIVND come from the germline V gene (reference sequence). The CDR3 runs to 13 residues. Trimming removed 2 bases from V and 9 bases from J, with 11 bases in between. The CDR3 is CASSIMGRAEQFF. The CDR3 DNA sequence: TGTGCCAGTAGTATAATGGGGAGAGCTGAGCAGTTCTTC.

This clonotype was found a few times. The chain carries TRBV25-1 and TRBJ2-1, with 10 bases identical to TRBD1. This CDR3 contains 15 residues. The V gene end was trimmed by 7 bases and the J gene end by 4 bases; junction bases not matched to a gene: 7. CDR1 MGHDK and CDR2 SYGVNS come from the germline V gene. This CDR3 reads CASTVDRGLYNEQFF. The CDR3 DNA is TGTGCCAGCACCGTGGACAGGGGGTTGTACAATGAGCAGTTCTTC.

This clonotype was seen a few times. The chain is built from TRBV6-5 and TRBJ2-6, with unresolved D. CDR3 length equals 14 residues. The V end was cut by 7 bases, the J end by 4 bases, with 11 bases between. Germline loops: CDR1 MNHEY, CDR2 SVGAGI. The CDR3 protein is CASTVVVGANVLTF. The CDR3, as DNA: TGTGCCAGCACCGTGGTAGTAGGGGCCAACGTCCTGACTTTC.

The chain is built from TRBV18 and TRBJ1-2; unclear D gene. V lost 4 bases and J lost 5, with 8 bases in between. This CDR3 comprises 12 residues. Looked up from germline, CDR1 is KGHSH and CDR2 is LQKENI. DNA for the CDR3: TGTGCCAGCTCACGCCGACTGTATGGCTACACCTTC. It yields the protein CASSRRLYGYTF. Full variable domain (outside the CDR3, taken from reference TRBV18 and TRBJ1-2): NAGVMQNPRHLVRRRGQEARLRCSPMKGHSHVYWYRQLPEEGLKFMVYLQKENIIDESGMPKERFSAEFPKEGPSILRIQQVVRGDSAAYFCASSRRLYGYTFGSGTRLTVV.

This clonotype has ten or more counts. The rearrangement joins TRBV7-2 to TRBJ1-3, with D possibly TRBD1 on 5 matching bases. CDR3 length: 18 residues. Germline V gives CDR1 SGHTA, CDR2 FQGNSA. V gave up 4 bases and J gave up 0 bases, with 19 bases separating them. The chain's CDR3 is CASSSNPDGALSGNTIYF. The DNA for the CDR3 is TGTGCCAGCAGCTCAAACCCGGACGGGGCCCTCTCTGGAAACACCATATATTTT.

This clonotype came up a few times. This chain joins TRBV20-1 and TRBJ2-2; possibly TRBD2 for D (6 bases). Trimming cost V 3 bases and J 6 bases, with 14 bases left between them. Germline CDR1 DFQATT, CDR2 SNEGSKA (reference sequence). The CDR3 totals 14 residues. The CDR3 bases are TGCAGTGCTAGGACCCTCCGGGGGTCCGGGGAGCTGTTTTTT. It encodes CSARTLRGSGELFF.

This clonotype was found a few times. The chain recombines TRBV19 with TRBJ1-5; tentative D call: TRBD1 (5 bases). V lost 6 bases and J lost 3, with 15 bases in between. CDR3 length: 15 residues. In germline, CDR1 is LNHDA, CDR2 SQIVND (reference sequence). DNA for the CDR3: TGTGCCAGTAGCCCGGACATTAATATCAATCAGCCCCAGCATTTT. Protein product: CASSPDININQPQHF.

This chain uses TRBV7-3 with TRBJ1-4; D possibly corresponds to TRBD1 (5 bases). The germline V and J ends were trimmed by 5 bases and 5 bases, with 18 bases remaining between them. Germline CDR1 is SGHTA and CDR2 is FQGTGA. This CDR3 region has 16 residues. Here the CDR3 reads CASSPNPGQQNEKLFF. The CDR3 DNA follows: TGTGCCAGCAGCCCGAACCCGGGGCAGCAGAATGAAAAACTGTTTTTT.

The rearrangement links TRBV27 to TRBJ2-7, with D maybe TRBD1 (5 bases). V was shortened by 4 bases and J by 3 bases, with 10 bases between the two germline ends. Germline loops: CDR1 MNHEY, CDR2 SMNVEV (reference sequence). The CDR3 runs to 13 residues. The CDR3 DNA reads TGTGCCAGCAGTTATCGACAGAACTACGAGCAGTACGTC. Its translation is CASSYRQNYEQYV.

CDR3 sequence reads: CASSQDVTRGNQPQHF. The CDR3 DNA sequence: TGTGCCAGCAGCCAAGATGTAACGCGGGGCAATCAGCCCCAGCATTTT. The rearrangement uses TRBV3-1 and TRBJ1-5; D is ambiguous. From germline, CDR1 is LGHDT and CDR2 YNNKEL (reference sequence). The V gene lost 0 bases and the J gene lost 2 bases, with 11 bases spanning the gap. This CDR3 is built from 16 residues.

J is TRBJ1-2 and V is TRBV7-9, with D perhaps TRBD1 (5 bases). Trimming left V 3 bases short and J 6 bases short, with 14 bases between. The germline V gene encodes CDR1 SEHNR and CDR2 FQNEAQ (reference sequence). CDR3 length: 14 amino acids. In DNA, the CDR3 is TGTGCCAGCAGCTTGCGCGGCAGGGCGGATGGCTACACCTTC. Protein: CASSLRGRADGYTF.

The V call is TRBV12-3 or TRBV12-4, the J call TRBJ2-5; D remains unclear. The CDR3 contains 15 residues. Trimming took off 4 bases at V and 0 bases at J, with 12 bases between the two ends. The CDR3 sequence is CASSSLTEYQETQYF. The CDR3 nucleotides read TGTGCCAGCAGTTCCCTCACAGAGTACCAAGAGACCCAGTACTTC.

This clonotype was seen a few times. CDR3 in amino acids: CASSLPGRYTEAFF. The DNA for the CDR3 is TGTGCCAGCAGCTTACCCGGGAGATACACTGAAGCTTTCTTT. The J gene is TRBJ1-1, the V gene TRBV7-9; no firm D call. Germline V gene lookup returns CDR1 SEHNR and CDR2 FQNEAQ (reference sequence). The CDR3 is made up of 14 amino acids. With 2 bases removed from V and 3 bases from J, the gap between germline ends came to 10 bases.

In its sample, this clonotype was seen many times. The V gene is TRBV7-8, the J gene TRBJ1-1; possibly TRBD1 for D (5 bases). V dropped 4 bases and J dropped 1 base, with 19 bases sitting between them. CDR1 is SGHVS and CDR2 is FQNEAQ in the germline V gene. This CDR3 is 17 amino acids long. The CDR3 sequence is CASSYPPRLGANTEAFF. The CDR3, as DNA: TGTGCCAGCAGCTACCCCCCGCGATTAGGGGCGAACACTGAAGCTTTCTTT.

This clonotype was seen repeatedly, ten times or more. The rearrangement links TRBV7-2 to TRBJ2-1, with TRBD1 matching over 9 bases. CDR1 SGHTA and CDR2 FQGNSA come from the germline V gene. Germline trimming cut 6 bases from V and 4 bases from J; bases unmatched to any gene: 7. This CDR3 has 15 residues. In DNA form, the CDR3 reads TGTGCCAGCAGTACTTCCGGGACAGGGTACAATGAGCAGTTCTTC. Translation gives CASSTSGTGYNEQFF.

This clonotype was detected a few times. The chain employs TRBV7-9 and TRBJ2-3; D call uncertain. This CDR3 spans 16 amino acids. Germline values: CDR1 SEHNR, CDR2 FQNEAQ (reference sequence). V was trimmed by 3 bases and J by 2 bases, leaving 15 bases between them. The CDR3 DNA reads TGTGCCAGCAGCTTCGACCAGCAGATAATCACAGATACGCAGTATTTT. This sequence encodes CASSFDQQIITDTQYF.